The 17 T cell receptor beta chains presented below share a single source sample, sequenced in a study of blood T cells in healthy people across ages. For the second PCR, which ran for about 7 to 11 cycles, a sample-barcoded 5' primer and a J-beta primer mix were used. TCRdb re-called the 5' RACE reads through MiXCR, storing one row per CDR3 protein. In the table there are over 600,000 distinct CDR3 sequences, less than 60% of which are singletons. The specimen was blood. Every receptor here comes from a man of 80 years or more in good health.

This clonotype was counted a few times. The genes are TRBV29-1 and TRBJ1-2; possible D gene TRBD1, 6 bases. V shed 0 bases and J shed 2 bases, with 7 bases lying between them. Germline V gene data show CDR1 as SQVTM and CDR2 as ANQGSEA. CDR3 length equals 13 residues. The CDR3 reads CSVEEGANYGYTF. The CDR3 region has the DNA TGCAGCGTTGAAGAGGGGGCGAACTATGGCTACACCTTC.

The rearrangement uses TRBV28 and TRBJ2-5; possibly TRBD2 for D (6 bases). The CDR3 runs to 13 residues. Germline V gene sequence: CDR1 MDHEN, CDR2 SYDVKM. V was trimmed by 5 bases and J by 4 bases, leaving 11 bases between them. CDR3 loop: CASSPRRGETQYF. CDR3 bases: TGTGCCAGCAGTCCGAGGAGGGGAGAGACCCAGTACTTC. The whole variable domain, remainder taken from reference TRBV28 and TRBJ2-5, is DVKVTQSSRYLVKRTGEKVFLECVQDMDHENMFWYRQDPGLGLRLIYFSYDVKMKEKGDIPEGYSVSREKKERFSLILESASTNQTSMYLCASSPRRGETQYFGPGTRLLVL.

Only a few counts were recorded for this clonotype. The chain uses TRBV29-1 and TRBJ2-5; 8 nucleotides match TRBD1. V lost 4 bases, J lost 6 bases, and 10 bases stayed unmatched. This CDR3 comprises 14 residues. Germline V gene lookup returns CDR1 SQVTM and CDR2 ANQGSEA. The CDR3 spells CSVADRGGSQTQYF. The CDR3 bases are TGCAGCGTTGCAGACAGGGGTGGATCGCAGACCCAGTACTTC.

This clonotype was counted only a few times. The V call is TRBV7-3, the J call TRBJ2-5; D possibly corresponds to TRBD2 (6 bases). Per the germline V gene, CDR1 is SGHTA and CDR2 is FQGTGA. CDR3 length: 15 residues. Trimming pared 1 base from V and 4 bases from J, leaving 13 bases between. The CDR3 spells CASSLIYGSRETQYF. The CDR3 DNA follows: TGTGCCAGCAGCTTAATTTACGGGAGTAGAGAGACCCAGTACTTC.

This chain connects TRBV5-6 to TRBJ1-2; 7 bases are a match to TRBD1. There are 14 residues in the CDR3. V trimming: 4 bases; J trimming: 5 bases; junction bases outside the gene matches: 8. CDR1 SGHDT and CDR2 YYEEEE come from the germline V gene. CDR3 sequence: CASSADRRGYGYTF. The DNA of the CDR3 is TGTGCCAGCAGCGCGGACAGGCGGGGATATGGCTACACCTTC. Looking up the rest from reference TRBV5-6 and TRBJ1-2 gives the full variable domain: DAGVTQSPTHLIKTRGQQVTLRCSPKSGHDTVSWYQQALGQGPQFIFQYYEEEERQRGNFPDRFSGHQFPNYSSELNVNALLLGDSALYLCASSADRRGYGYTFGSGTRLTVV.

The chain carries TRBV15 and TRBJ2-1, with 9 bases lining up with TRBD2. In germline, CDR1 is LNHNV, CDR2 YYDKDF (reference sequence). The CDR3 has 15 residues. The V segment lost 5 bases and the J segment 4 bases; nucleotides outside the gene matches: 6. The CDR3 nucleotides read TGTGCCACCAGCCCCATAGCGGGAGCTTACAATGAGCAGTTCTTC. The encoded protein is CATSPIAGAYNEQFF.

This clonotype has more than one count but fewer than ten. This chain joins TRBV20-1 and TRBJ2-3; 8 bases agree with TRBD1. The CDR3 extends over 15 amino acids. The trim removed 1 base at V and 4 bases at J, leaving 7 bases unmatched. Per the germline V gene, CDR1 is DFQATT and CDR2 is SNEGSKA (reference sequence). CDR3 amino acids: CSARGGGTGSDTQYF. The CDR3 DNA sequence: TGCAGTGCTAGAGGAGGTGGGACAGGATCAGATACGCAGTATTTT.

The chain joins TRBV7-6 to TRBJ2-1; 10 bases are shared with TRBD2. J was trimmed by 6 bases and V by 5 bases; bases with no gene match: 7. Germline-derived CDR1 and CDR2 are SGHVS and FNYEAQ. The CDR3 runs 15 residues. The CDR3 DNA reads TGTGCCAGCAGCCTGGGTAGCGGGAGGCCCAATGAGCAGTTCTTC. It encodes CASSLGSGRPNEQFF.

As concerns this clonotype: Compared with germline, one end of the junction differs, possibly owing to a read error. The rearrangement joins TRBV7-7 to TRBJ2-1; 9 positions match TRBD1. The CDR3 is 15 amino acids. Germline CDR1 is SSHAT and CDR2 is FNYEAQ (reference sequence). The CDR3 nucleotides read TGTGCTAGCAGCCCGGGACAGGGCTCCCCCAGTGGGCAGTTCTTC. Translated, it gives CASSPGQGSPSGQFF.

The gene calls are TRBV11-1 and TRBJ1-1; 7 bases are shared with TRBD1. This CDR3 contains 16 residues. Germline V gives CDR1 SGHAT, CDR2 FQDESV (reference sequence). V shed 10 bases, J shed 11 bases, and the junction held 25 bases outside the gene matches. CDR3: CATPLAPQGQERLAFF. The DNA for the CDR3 is TGTGCCACTCCGCTTGCCCCGCAAGGACAGGAACGGTTGGCTTTCTTT.

As to this clonotype: Just one base apart from a much larger clone, this may be a read error. V and J are TRBV7-2 and TRBJ2-5; no firm D call. This CDR3 comprises 14 residues. Germline V gene data show CDR1 as SGHTA and CDR2 as FQGNSA. The CDR3 sequence is CANSALASQETQYF. The CDR3 coding sequence is TGTGCCAACAGCGCTCTGGCTAGCCAAGAGACCCAGTACTTC.

This clonotype was observed a few times. Here the CDR3 DNA reads TGCAGTGCTAGAGAGGGCACAGATACGCAGTATTTT. Encoded protein: CSAREGTDTQYF. This rearrangement joins TRBV20-1 to TRBJ2-3; D gene ambiguous. Germline V CDR1 and CDR2: DFQATT, SNEGSKA (reference sequence). With 0 bases removed from V and 1 base from J, the gap between germline ends came to 2 bases. The CDR3 sequence is 12 residues long.

This clonotype was seen once. The chain carries TRBV4-1 and TRBJ2-3; D is perhaps TRBD2 (6 bases). Trimming cost V 5 bases and J 4 bases, with 19 bases left between them. CDR3 length equals 16 residues. Per the germline V gene, CDR1 is MGHRA and CDR2 is YSYEKL. CDR3 sequence: CASSTAFGGKADTQYF. The CDR3 region has the DNA TGCGCCAGCAGCACAGCTTTTGGCGGGAAAGCAGATACGCAGTATTTT.

Ten or more counts support this clonotype. The J gene is TRBJ2-5, the V gene TRBV7-2, with D perhaps TRBD2 (5 bases). CDR1 SGHTA and CDR2 FQGNSA come from the germline V gene. This CDR3 comprises 13 residues. Deletions cut 6 bases from V and 1 base from J, with 9 bases between. The chain's CDR3 is CASRRAGQETQYF. DNA for the CDR3: TGTGCCAGCAGGAGGGCGGGCCAAGAGACCCAGTACTTC.

This rearrangement joins TRBV5-6 to TRBJ2-7, with D unresolved. Germline V gene lookup returns CDR1 SGHDT and CDR2 YYEEEE. Trimming stripped 0 bases from V and 2 bases from J, with 12 bases between. The CDR3 spans 15 residues. CDR3 nucleotide sequence: TGTGCCAGCAGCTTGGCGCCAGTGGTAACCTACGAGCAGTACTTC. This sequence encodes CASSLAPVVTYEQYF. The full variable domain, its missing parts supplied by reference TRBV5-6 and TRBJ2-7, is DAGVTQSPTHLIKTRGQQVTLRCSPKSGHDTVSWYQQALGQGPQFIFQYYEEEERQRGNFPDRFSGHQFPNYSSELNVNALLLGDSALYLCASSLAPVVTYEQYFGPGTRLTVT.

With respect to this clonotype: A much larger clonotype is one base distant, so this may be a read error. The chain recombines TRBV12-3 or TRBV12-4 with TRBJ1-5; D gene unclear. V was clipped by 3 bases and J by 0 bases, with 15 bases between them. This CDR3 has 17 amino acids. CDR3 DNA: TGTGCCAGCAGTTTGGTCGTAGGGTTTTATAGCAATCAGCCCCAGCATTTT. Its protein is CASSLVVGFYSNQPQHF.

This clonotype was counted ten times or more. J is TRBJ2-5 and V is TRBV5-1, with D possibly called TRBD1 or TRBD2 (5 bases each). This CDR3 is 17 amino acids long. Trimming removed 0 bases from V and 1 base from J, with 16 bases in between. CDR1 and CDR2 from the germline V gene are SGHRS and YFSETQ. This CDR3 reads CASSLGSARAGQETQYF. Written as DNA, the CDR3 is TGCGCCAGCAGCTTGGGGAGTGCCAGGGCGGGCCAAGAGACCCAGTACTTC.